The T cell receptor (beta chain) described here comes from a study of graft-versus-host responses after intestinal transplantation. Study results and limitations: Individuals carrying graft-donor T cell macrochimerism showed high graft-versus-host to host-versus-graft clonal ratios in allografts.

Produced via immunoSEQ multiplex PCR; TCRdb's table is partial and in-frame only. Counted here are around 67,000 clones, 85% to 90% occurring once; the ten biggest clones make up about 4.3%. As concerns this clone: Its target is not known.

Trimming took off 1 base at V and 4 bases at J, with 32 bases between the two ends. This CDR3 comprises 21 residues. Germline V lookup: CDR1 SGHRS, CDR2 YFSETQ. This receptor was obtained from a human donor who was the organ donor for an intestinal transplant. This sequence joins TRBV5-1 and TRBJ1-2; tentatively, D is TRBD1 (5 bases). The sample consisted of unstimulated CD8+ T cells sorted from spleen or lymph node cells, taken before transplant. The CDR3 reads CASSLIPVRPAGGPTSYGYTF. CDR3 nucleotide sequence: TGCGCCAGCAGCTTGATTCCGGTCAGACCGGCGGGGGGACCGACCAGCTATGGCTACACCTTC.